Listed below are T cell receptor beta chains from one sample, sequenced in a study of blood T cell repertoires in COVID-19. The data were produced by immunoSEQ multiplex PCR, yet TCRdb's version contains in-frame clones alone and is incomplete. The sample lists over 150,000 clones, 80% to 90% seen once, with roughly 12% in the top ten. Sequencing was carried out using peripheral blood. Every receptor here comes from a woman older than 75 with COVID-19, enrolled during active disease. Each CDR3 is given with its conserved first and last residue. The order of the fields is D gene, clone size, J gene, V gene, CDR3 protein, CDR3 DNA. The D gene is left open where the match is weak. Clone size is not always given. Where it is, it says once, few, many or a class for expanded clones.

d_call: TRBD1; clone_size: .; j_call: TRBJ1-5; v_call: TRBV12-3/TRBV12-4; cdr3_aa: CASSRQGRQPQHF; cdr3_nt: TGTGCCAGCAGTCGACAGGGGAGGCAGCCCCAGCATTTT
d_call: .; clone_size: .; j_call: TRBJ2-1; v_call: TRBV3-1/TRBV3-2; cdr3_aa: CASSQGPPAGTFNEQFF; cdr3_nt: TGTGCCAGCAGCCAAGGGCCCCCCGCCGGGACATTCAATGAGCAGTTCTTC
d_call: TRBD1; clone_size: .; j_call: TRBJ2-7; v_call: TRBV11-3; cdr3_aa: CASSFITLRTGVYEQYF; cdr3_nt: TGTGCCAGCAGCTTCATTACCTTACGGACAGGAGTCTACGAGCAGTACTTC
d_call: .; clone_size: once; j_call: TRBJ1-2; v_call: TRBV21-1; cdr3_aa: CASSLQGGGHYGYTF; cdr3_nt: TGTGCCAGCAGCTTACAGGGCGGAGGTCACTATGGCTACACCTTC
d_call: TRBD2; clone_size: .; j_call: TRBJ2-7; v_call: TRBV15; cdr3_aa: CATSRRGLGDEQYF; cdr3_nt: TGTGCCACCAGCAGACGGGGACTAGGGGACGAGCAGTACTTC
d_call: TRBD2; clone_size: once; j_call: TRBJ2-3; v_call: TRBV28; cdr3_aa: CASSFLADSTDTQYF; cdr3_nt: TGTGCCAGCAGTTTCCTAGCGGATAGCACAGATACGCAGTATTTT
d_call: .; clone_size: .; j_call: TRBJ1-1; v_call: TRBV4-3; cdr3_aa: CASSQGGGTEMNTEAFF; cdr3_nt: TGCGCCAGCAGCCAAGGAGGAGGGACGGAGATGAACACTGAAGCTTTCTTT
d_call: TRBD1; clone_size: .; j_call: TRBJ2-3; v_call: TRBV29-1; cdr3_aa: CSVRQGADTQYF; cdr3_nt: TGCAGCGTACGGCAGGGGGCAGATACGCAGTATTTT
d_call: .; clone_size: .; j_call: TRBJ2-3; v_call: TRBV5-6; cdr3_aa: CASSPPGQLTDTQYF; cdr3_nt: TGTGCCAGCAGCCCCCCGGGACAACTCACAGATACGCAGTATTTT
d_call: TRBD1; clone_size: few; j_call: TRBJ1-2; v_call: TRBV19; cdr3_aa: CASSPLQTGVGGYTF; cdr3_nt: TGTGCCAGTAGTCCCCTCCAGACAGGGGTAGGTGGCTACACCTTC
d_call: TRBD1; clone_size: .; j_call: TRBJ1-2; v_call: TRBV24-1; cdr3_aa: CATEDRGGDGYTF; cdr3_nt: TGTGCCACGGAAGACAGGGGAGGTGATGGCTACACCTTC
d_call: .; clone_size: .; j_call: TRBJ1-6; v_call: TRBV27; cdr3_aa: CASSFLAAPLHF; cdr3_nt: TGTGCCAGCAGTTTTTTGGCGGCACCCCTCCACTTT
d_call: .; clone_size: .; j_call: TRBJ1-2; v_call: TRBV20-1; cdr3_aa: CSEGWGDYTF; cdr3_nt: TGCAGTGAGGGTTGGGGGGACTACACCTTC
d_call: .; clone_size: .; j_call: TRBJ1-5; v_call: TRBV19; cdr3_aa: CASSKGGANQPQHF; cdr3_nt: TGTGCCAGTAGTAAAGGGGGGGCCAATCAGCCCCAGCATTTT
d_call: TRBD1; clone_size: .; j_call: TRBJ2-4; v_call: TRBV6-2/TRBV6-3; cdr3_aa: CASSRPDRVSKNIQYF; cdr3_nt: TGTGCCAGCAGCCGTCCTGACAGGGTGTCCAAAAACATTCAGTACTTC
d_call: TRBD1; clone_size: .; j_call: TRBJ1-1; v_call: TRBV9; cdr3_aa: CASSVQGGNTEAFF; cdr3_nt: TGTGCCAGCAGCGTGCAGGGGGGGAACACTGAAGCTTTCTTT
d_call: .; clone_size: .; j_call: TRBJ2-1; v_call: TRBV6-5; cdr3_aa: CASSPYPWNEQFF; cdr3_nt: TGTGCCAGCAGTCCCTACCCGTGGAATGAGCAGTTCTTC
d_call: .; clone_size: .; j_call: TRBJ2-3; v_call: TRBV9; cdr3_aa: CASSVALPGASTDTQYF; cdr3_nt: TGTGCCAGCAGCGTAGCCCTTCCAGGGGCTAGCACAGATACGCAGTATTTT
d_call: .; clone_size: .; j_call: TRBJ2-5; v_call: TRBV5-6; cdr3_aa: CASSLDDGETQYF; cdr3_nt: TGTGCCAGCAGCTTGGACGACGGGGAGACCCAGTACTTC
d_call: .; clone_size: once; j_call: TRBJ2-1; v_call: TRBV19; cdr3_aa: CASSPSRSSYNEQFF; cdr3_nt: TGTGCCAGTAGCCCTAGCAGGAGCTCCTACAATGAGCAGTTCTTC
d_call: .; clone_size: once; j_call: TRBJ2-1; v_call: TRBV19; cdr3_aa: CASSLFYSNEQFF; cdr3_nt: TGTGCCAGTAGTCTTTTCTACTCCAATGAGCAGTTCTTC
d_call: .; clone_size: once; j_call: TRBJ2-5; v_call: TRBV27; cdr3_aa: CASSLGLASYQETQYF; cdr3_nt: TGTGCCAGCAGTTTAGGCCTAGCCTCCTACCAAGAGACCCAGTACTTC
d_call: .; clone_size: .; j_call: TRBJ1-5; v_call: TRBV7-2; cdr3_aa: CASSFFGGNQPQHF; cdr3_nt: TGTGCCAGCAGCTTCTTTGGCGGTAATCAGCCCCAGCATTTT
d_call: TRBD2; clone_size: .; j_call: TRBJ2-2; v_call: TRBV7-9; cdr3_aa: CASRTSGGYTGELFF; cdr3_nt: TGTGCCAGCAGAACTAGCGGGGGTTACACCGGGGAGCTGTTTTTT
d_call: TRBD1; clone_size: .; j_call: TRBJ1-2; v_call: TRBV7-8; cdr3_aa: CASSPPRGDRGLGYGYTF; cdr3_nt: TGTGCCAGCAGCCCCCCTCGCGGGGACAGGGGGCTCGGCTATGGCTACACCTTC
d_call: TRBD1; clone_size: .; j_call: TRBJ2-2; v_call: TRBV9; cdr3_aa: CASSPTGVGELFF; cdr3_nt: TGTGCCAGCAGCCCCACAGGGGTCGGGGAGCTGTTTTTT
d_call: TRBD1; clone_size: few; j_call: TRBJ2-7; v_call: TRBV27; cdr3_aa: CASRGNRGVYWQQYF; cdr3_nt: TGTGCCAGCAGAGGTAACAGGGGTGTTTACTGGCAGCAGTACTTC
d_call: TRBD1; clone_size: .; j_call: TRBJ1-2; v_call: TRBV20-1; cdr3_aa: CSASGTGGYTF; cdr3_nt: TGCAGTGCTAGCGGGACAGGAGGCTACACCTTC
d_call: .; clone_size: once; j_call: TRBJ1-5; v_call: TRBV18; cdr3_aa: CASSPAGGGNQPQHF; cdr3_nt: TGTGCCAGCTCACCAGCGGGGGGGGGCAATCAGCCCCAGCATTTT
d_call: .; clone_size: .; j_call: TRBJ2-2; v_call: TRBV7-8; cdr3_aa: CASSLVRANTGELFF; cdr3_nt: TGTGCCAGCAGCTTAGTGAGGGCGAACACCGGGGAGCTGTTTTTT
d_call: TRBD1; clone_size: .; j_call: TRBJ2-7; v_call: TRBV19; cdr3_aa: CASSPGTGVTYEQYF; cdr3_nt: TGTGCCAGTAGTCCTGGGACAGGGGTAACGTACGAGCAGTACTTC
d_call: .; clone_size: .; j_call: TRBJ1-2; v_call: TRBV5-4; cdr3_aa: CASSLGDEGYTF; cdr3_nt: TGTGCCAGCAGCCTGGGAGATGAGGGCTACACCTTC
d_call: TRBD1; clone_size: .; j_call: TRBJ2-4; v_call: TRBV19; cdr3_aa: CASSPQGARISAKNIQYF; cdr3_nt: TGTGCCAGTAGTCCCCAGGGGGCGCGGATATCGGCCAAAAACATTCAGTACTTC
d_call: .; clone_size: few; j_call: TRBJ1-1; v_call: TRBV5-1; cdr3_aa: CASSLGQANTEAFF; cdr3_nt: TGCGCCAGCAGCTTGGGACAGGCGAACACTGAAGCTTTCTTT
d_call: .; clone_size: .; j_call: TRBJ2-7; v_call: TRBV12-3/TRBV12-4; cdr3_aa: CASSFAQGYEQYF; cdr3_nt: TGTGCCAGCAGTTTTGCACAGGGCTACGAGCAGTACTTC
d_call: .; clone_size: few; j_call: TRBJ1-2; v_call: TRBV7-8; cdr3_aa: CASSPAETSGYTF; cdr3_nt: TGTGCCAGCAGCCCTGCAGAGACTTCAGGCTACACCTTC
d_call: .; clone_size: .; j_call: TRBJ1-2; v_call: TRBV12-3/TRBV12-4; cdr3_aa: CASSFRGDEGYTF; cdr3_nt: TGTGCCAGCAGTTTTCGCGGGGACGAGGGCTACACCTTC
d_call: .; clone_size: .; j_call: TRBJ2-1; v_call: TRBV27; cdr3_aa: CASRPEGQRRGNEQFF; cdr3_nt: TGTGCCAGCAGACCTGAGGGGCAACGCAGGGGAAATGAGCAGTTCTTC
d_call: TRBD1; clone_size: .; j_call: TRBJ2-3; v_call: TRBV30; cdr3_aa: CAWSRGQGGSPDTQYF; cdr3_nt: TGTGCCTGGAGTAGGGGGCAGGGCGGGTCGCCAGATACGCAGTATTTT
d_call: TRBD2; clone_size: .; j_call: TRBJ2-5; v_call: TRBV18; cdr3_aa: CASSPSLAGGETQYF; cdr3_nt: TGTGCCAGCTCACCTTCCCTAGCGGGAGGAGAGACCCAGTACTTC
d_call: .; clone_size: .; j_call: TRBJ1-2; v_call: TRBV5-1; cdr3_aa: CASSLSPGEGANYGYTF; cdr3_nt: TGCGCCAGCAGCTTAAGCCCCGGGGAAGGAGCTAACTATGGCTACACCTTC
d_call: TRBD1; clone_size: .; j_call: TRBJ1-4; v_call: TRBV25-1; cdr3_aa: CASSSSRLGTGTNEKLFF; cdr3_nt: TGTGCCAGCAGTTCATCTCGTTTGGGGACAGGGACTAATGAAAAACTGTTTTTT
d_call: TRBD1; clone_size: .; j_call: TRBJ1-1; v_call: TRBV6-5; cdr3_aa: CASRRQGRSYSEAFF; cdr3_nt: TGTGCCAGCAGGAGACAGGGGCGTTCATACTCTGAAGCTTTCTTT
d_call: .; clone_size: .; j_call: TRBJ1-3; v_call: TRBV11-2; cdr3_aa: CASSFAANGNTIYF; cdr3_nt: TGTGCCAGCAGCTTCGCCGCGAACGGAAACACCATATATTTT
d_call: TRBD1; clone_size: .; j_call: TRBJ1-1; v_call: TRBV5-1; cdr3_aa: CASSFQGVGAFF; cdr3_nt: TGCGCCAGCAGCTTCCAGGGGGTGGGTGCTTTCTTT
d_call: TRBD1; clone_size: .; j_call: TRBJ1-1; v_call: TRBV5-5; cdr3_aa: CASSPGQGEAFF; cdr3_nt: TGTGCCAGCAGCCCGGGACAGGGGGAAGCTTTCTTT
d_call: TRBD1; clone_size: .; j_call: TRBJ1-2; v_call: TRBV7-9; cdr3_aa: CASSLEGLGTGTNYGYTF; cdr3_nt: TGTGCCAGCAGCTTAGAGGGGCTCGGGACAGGGACCAACTATGGCTACACCTTC
d_call: TRBD1; clone_size: .; j_call: TRBJ2-2; v_call: TRBV6-5; cdr3_aa: CASSLTGVDTGELFF; cdr3_nt: TGTGCCAGCAGCCTGACAGGGGTGGACACCGGGGAGCTGTTTTTT
d_call: TRBD2; clone_size: once; j_call: TRBJ2-7; v_call: TRBV12-3/TRBV12-4; cdr3_aa: CASRMGLGYEQYF; cdr3_nt: TGTGCCAGCAGGATGGGACTAGGGTACGAGCAGTACTTC
d_call: TRBD1; clone_size: .; j_call: TRBJ2-2; v_call: TRBV5-5; cdr3_aa: CASSFRGTANTGELFF; cdr3_nt: TGTGCCAGCAGCTTTAGGGGGACAGCTAACACCGGGGAGCTGTTTTTT
d_call: .; clone_size: .; j_call: TRBJ1-1; v_call: TRBV12-3/TRBV12-4; cdr3_aa: CASSPGTSTEAFF; cdr3_nt: TGTGCCAGCAGCCCCGGGACTTCCACTGAAGCTTTCTTT
d_call: .; clone_size: .; j_call: TRBJ2-7; v_call: TRBV6-5; cdr3_aa: CASSYSVGSFEQYF; cdr3_nt: TGTGCCAGCAGTTACTCGGTCGGGAGCTTCGAGCAGTACTTC
d_call: TRBD2; clone_size: .; j_call: TRBJ2-3; v_call: TRBV3-1/TRBV3-2; cdr3_aa: CASSLAGGRFTDTQYF; cdr3_nt: TGTGCCAGCAGCCTAGCGGGGGGGCGTTTCACAGATACGCAGTATTTT